This T cell receptor beta chain stems from a study of T cells in Graves' hyperthyroidism and ophthalmopathy. Per germline, CDR1 MNHEY and CDR2 SVGAGI. Trimming stripped 3 bases from V and 0 bases from J, with 9 bases between. This CDR3 is 15 amino acids long. There were TCR beta CDR3 regions amplified from RNA transcripts. First-round RT-PCR of the TCR CDR3 relied on the HTBI primer set. TCRdb processed the multiplex PCR reads anew with MiXCR; each CDR3 protein has one entry. The sample yields about 420,000 distinct CDR3 sequences, roughly 15% seen once. There are a few counts of this clonotype. If no ophthalmopathy progression occurred within 18 months, Graves' hyperthyroidism was stable.

Specimen: blood. The V and J genes are TRBV6-5 and TRBJ2-1; possibly TRBD1 for D (5 bases). The clonotype comes from a woman younger than 30 with Graves' hyperthyroidism. In nucleotides, the CDR3 is TGTGCCAGCAGTTATGGGGCTAGCTCCTACAATGAGCAGTTCTTC. The encoded protein is CASSYGASSYNEQFF.